The 2 T cell receptor beta chains below all came from one sample that was sequenced in a study of blood T cell repertoires in COVID-19. The repertoire was sequenced with immunoSEQ multiplex PCR; TCRdb's copy has only in-frame clones and lacks some. The sample has some 150,000 clones; roughly 87% are singletons. The sample comprised PBMCs or T cells enriched from blood (not recorded which). The receptors here all came from a human donor with acute COVID-19. The donor label of this sample is uncertain.

The chain couples TRBV7-9 to TRBJ2-3, with 8 bases aligning to TRBD2. The CDR3 totals 17 residues. V shed 5 bases, J shed 5 bases, and the junction held 15 bases outside the gene matches. Looked up from germline, CDR1 is SEHNR and CDR2 is FQNEAQ (reference sequence). CDR3 amino acids: CASSPLPAGAVEDTQYF. In DNA, the CDR3 is TGTGCCAGCAGCCCACTACCAGCGGGGGCCGTGGAAGATACGCAGTATTTT.

This chain connects TRBV7-7 to TRBJ2-5; TRBD2 aligns across 10 bases. This CDR3 comprises 16 residues. Germline trimming cut 5 bases from V and 0 bases from J; bases unmatched to any gene: 6. Germline CDR1 is SSHAT and CDR2 is FNYEAQ (reference sequence). In DNA form, the CDR3 reads TGTGCCAGCAGCCCCGGTAGCGGGGGGTACCAAGAGACCCAGTACTTC. This codes for CASSPGSGGYQETQYF. The variable domain in full, completed from reference TRBV7-7 and TRBJ2-5, reads GAGVSQSPRYKVTKRGQDVTLRCDPISSHATLYWYQQALGQGPEFLTYFNYEAQPDKSGLPSDRFSAERPEGSISTLTIQRTEQRDSAMYRCASSPGSGGYQETQYFGPGTRLLVL.